This TCR beta chain was sequenced in a study of technical replicates of blood from several donors. Germline V gene lookup returns CDR1 MNHEY and CDR2 SVGAGI. Germline trimming cut 5 bases from V and 4 bases from J; bases unmatched to any gene: 4. CDR3 length equals 15 residues. Method: immunoSEQ multiplex PCR; TCRdb's copy keeps in-frame clones and lacks some. The data contain over 75,000 clones, approximately 97% of them seen just once; the ten biggest clones take up around 0.18%. The TCR was taken from a human donor in good health. Sequenced: T cells isolated from PBMCs. The V and J genes are TRBV6-5 and TRBJ1-5, with 11 bases lining up with TRBD1. The CDR3 protein is CASSHGQGANQPQHF. In nucleotides, the CDR3 is TGTGCCAGCAGTCACGGACAGGGGGCGAATCAGCCCCAGCATTTT.